This entry lists 30 T cell receptor beta chains sequenced from one sample in a study of tumor-infiltrating lymphocytes in localized non-small cell lung cancer. Assay used: immunoSEQ multiplex PCR; TCRdb lists only in-frame clones, some missing. The data show about 13,000 clones, 70% to 80% seen once. The sample comprised lung tumor tissue. All receptors come from a human donor with non-small cell lung cancer.

The chain employs TRBV5-1 and TRBJ2-2, with 10 bases fitting TRBD2. CDR1 is SGHRS and CDR2 is YFSETQ in the germline V gene. This CDR3 contains 16 residues. The J segment lost 13 bases and the V segment lost 0 bases, leaving 12 bases of the junction unmatched. CDR3 bases: TGCGCCAGCAGCTTGGGGTCTAGCGGGAGTCCCTTGGGGCTGTTTTTT. Translating it yields CASSLGSSGSPLGLFF. Filled out from reference TRBV5-1 and TRBJ2-2, the complete variable domain reads KAGVTQTPRYLIKTRGQQVTLSCSPISGHRSVSWYQQTPGQGLQFLFEYFSETQRNKGNFPGRFSGRQFSNSRSEMNVSTLELGDSALYLCASSLGSSGSPLGLFFGEGSRLTVL.

This clone was seen only once. The rearrangement links TRBV5-1 to TRBJ2-2, with 12 bases aligning to TRBD2. In germline, CDR1 is SGHRS, CDR2 YFSETQ. This CDR3 is built from 16 residues. V shed 3 bases and J 8 bases; nucleotides not matched to a gene: 8. CDR3 nucleotides: TGCGCCAGCAGCTCTACTAGCGGGGGGCCGAGGGGGGAGCTGTTTTTT. Its protein product is CASSSTSGGPRGELFF.

The chain is built from TRBV6-5 and TRBJ1-3; tentatively, D is TRBD1 (6 bases). Per the germline V gene, CDR1 is MNHEY and CDR2 is SVGAGI. Trimming took 5 bases from V and 6 from J, leaving 17 bases between them. The CDR3 is made up of 15 amino acids. CDR3 DNA: TGTGCCAGCAGTCGCTCTTGGGCAGGGGAAAACACCATATATTTT. As protein: CASSRSWAGENTIYF.

The chain has TRBV29-1 and TRBJ2-6; maybe TRBD1 (5 bases). Per the germline V gene, CDR1 is SQVTM and CDR2 is ANQGSEA. V was shortened by 6 bases and J by 1 base, with 10 bases between the two germline ends. The CDR3 extends over 14 amino acids. CDR3 in amino acids: CSVYQGSGANVLTF. Here the CDR3 DNA reads TGCAGCGTGTACCAGGGATCTGGGGCCAACGTCCTGACTTTC.

The gene calls are TRBV7-2 and TRBJ1-1; D perhaps matches TRBD1 (5 bases). V was shortened by 6 bases and J by 11 bases, with 19 bases between the two germline ends. This CDR3 comprises 13 residues. Germline V gene lookup returns CDR1 SGHTA and CDR2 FQGNSA. In nucleotides, the CDR3 is TGTGCCAGCAGTTTTGCGTCGAAGGGGAATGCTTTCTTT. It translates to CASSFASKGNAFF.

The J gene is TRBJ1-1, the V gene TRBV7-2; D possibly corresponds to TRBD1 (5 bases). Germline CDR1 and CDR2: SGHTA and FQGNSA. Trimming left V 5 bases short and J 4 bases short, with 11 bases between. CDR3 length equals 13 residues. The CDR3 reads CASSGHWVTEAFF. The CDR3, as DNA: TGTGCCAGCAGCGGACATTGGGTCACTGAAGCTTTCTTT.

This chain joins TRBV4-3 and TRBJ2-5, with 10 bases that match TRBD2. This CDR3 comprises 17 residues. After removal of 0 bases from V and 4 bases from J, the junction contained 8 bases not matched to a gene. CDR1 is LGHNA and CDR2 is YSLEER in the germline V gene. The CDR3 DNA is TGCGCCAGCAGCCAAGATTTCGCACTAGCGGGAACAGAGACCCAGTACTTC. Its protein is CASSQDFALAGTETQYF.

The CDR3 protein is CASSLEQTNTGELFF. The CDR3 coding sequence is TGCGCCAGCAGCTTGGAACAGACAAACACCGGGGAGCTGTTTTTT. The V call is TRBV5-1, the J call TRBJ2-2, with D hard to call. With 0 bases removed from V and 2 bases from J, the gap between germline ends came to 8 bases. Germline V gives CDR1 SGHRS, CDR2 YFSETQ. CDR3 length: 15 amino acids. The full variable domain, completed using reference TRBV5-1 and TRBJ2-2, is KAGVTQTPRYLIKTRGQQVTLSCSPISGHRSVSWYQQTPGQGLQFLFEYFSETQRNKGNFPGRFSGRQFSNSRSEMNVSTLELGDSALYLCASSLEQTNTGELFFGEGSRLTVL.

Of note for this clone: One end of the junction does not line up with germline, which may come from a read error. The genes are TRBV29-1 and TRBJ2-1, with D maybe TRBD2 (5 bases). In germline, CDR1 is SQVTM, CDR2 ANQGSEA. The CDR3 loop spans 10 amino acids. The CDR3 here is CSVFFGMEVF. Written as DNA, the CDR3 is TGCAGCGTCTTTTTTGGTATGGAGGTCTTC.

V is TRBV7-9 and J is TRBJ2-4, with 9 bases identical to TRBD2. With V trimmed by 2 bases and J by 6 bases, 11 bases remained unmatched. The germline V gene has CDR1 SEHNR and CDR2 FQNEAQ (reference sequence). This CDR3 has 17 residues. CDR3 sequence reads: CASSLPSGTPRGNIQYF. CDR3 bases: TGTGCCAGCAGCTTACCTAGCGGGACTCCTCGAGGAAACATTCAGTACTTC.

V and J are TRBV19 and TRBJ1-5; no clear D. Germline CDR1 is LNHDA and CDR2 is SQIVND (reference sequence). Trimming pared 4 bases from V and 0 bases from J, leaving 13 bases between. This CDR3 has 16 residues. CDR3 residues: CASSTRAVSSNQPQHF. The CDR3 coding sequence is TGTGCCAGTAGTACGAGGGCGGTTTCTAGCAATCAGCCCCAGCATTTT.

The chain has TRBV5-1 and TRBJ2-7; D remains ambiguous. V lost 0 bases to trimming and J lost 0 bases, with 13 bases between them. The germline CDR1 and CDR2 sequences are SGHRS and YFSETQ. CDR3 size: 16 residues. CDR3 DNA: TGCGCCAGCAGCTTGGGCGGCTCCTCGAGCTCCTACGAGCAGTACTTC. Its translation is CASSLGGSSSSYEQYF.

This chain connects TRBV7-2 to TRBJ2-3; D is perhaps TRBD2 (5 bases). Germline V CDR1 and CDR2: SGHTA, FQGNSA. CDR3 length equals 15 residues. Trimming took off 3 bases at V and 4 bases at J, with 14 bases between the two ends. CDR3 DNA sequence: TGTGCCAGCAGCTTGGACCGAAGGAGGCCAGATACGCAGTATTTT. Its translation: CASSLDRRRPDTQYF. The variable domain in full, with the rest retrieved from reference TRBV7-2 and TRBJ2-3, is GAGVSQSPSNKVTEKGKDVELRCDPISGHTALYWYRQSLGQGLEFLIYFQGNSAPDKSGLPSDRFSAERTGGSVSTLTIQRTQQEDSAVYLCASSLDRRRPDTQYFGPGTRLTVL.

The genes are TRBV2 and TRBJ2-4; a possible D gene is TRBD2 (5 bases). CDR3 length: 14 amino acids. Germline-derived CDR1 and CDR2 are SNHLY and FYNNEI. The germline V and J ends were trimmed by 6 bases and 3 bases, with 12 bases remaining between them. Here the CDR3 DNA reads TGTGCCAGCAGAGTCGGGGTCCGCAAAAACATTCAGTACTTC. It is translated as CASRVGVRKNIQYF.

This clone was seen more than once but under ten times. This chain uses TRBV19 with TRBJ2-3; TRBD2 agrees at 11 bases. This CDR3 has 19 residues. The germline gives CDR1 LNHDA, CDR2 SQIVND (reference sequence). Germline trimming cut 2 bases from V and 2 bases from J; bases unmatched to any gene: 12. CDR3 bases: TGTGCCAGTAGTATAAATAGCGGGGGGGTTTCAGTCCACACAGATACGCAGTATTTT. Its protein is CASSINSGGVSVHTDTQYF.

This clone has more than one count but fewer than ten. V usage is TRBV28 and J usage is TRBJ2-1; D might be TRBD2 (6 bases). The CDR3 extends over 15 amino acids. Between the trimmed V and J ends, which lost 7 bases and 5 bases, there was a span of 18 bases. CDR1 MDHEN and CDR2 SYDVKM come from the germline V gene. CDR3 amino acids: CASTFRERNNNEQFF. The CDR3 DNA sequence: TGTGCCAGCACTTTCCGGGAGAGGAACAACAATGAGCAGTTCTTC. The full variable domain, its missing parts supplied by reference TRBV28 and TRBJ2-1, is DVKVTQSSRYLVKRTGEKVFLECVQDMDHENMFWYRQDPGLGLRLIYFSYDVKMKEKGDIPEGYSVSREKKERFSLILESASTNQTSMYLCASTFRERNNNEQFFGPGTRLTVL.

The chain links TRBV18 to TRBJ2-5; TRBD1 matches 7 bases. The J call could be wrong; TRBJ2-7 is a better fit for the DNA end. The CDR3 runs to 12 residues. CDR1 is KGHSH and CDR2 is LQKENI in the germline V gene. The CDR3 sequence is CASSPTGTEQYF. The CDR3, as DNA: TGTGCCAGCTCACCGACAGGGACCGAGCAGTACTTC.

The V gene is TRBV7-6, the J gene TRBJ2-1; 9 nucleotides agree with TRBD2. V was clipped by 5 bases and J by 4 bases; unmatched bases: 6. The CDR3 sequence is 15 residues long. Per germline, CDR1 SGHVS and CDR2 FNYEAQ. The CDR3 region is CASSRSGGTYNEQFF. CDR3 sequence (DNA): TGTGCCAGCAGCCGTAGCGGGGGAACTTACAATGAGCAGTTCTTC. Based on the CDR3 plus reference TRBV7-6 and TRBJ2-1, the full variable domain is GAGVSQSPRYKVTKRGQDVALRCDPISGHVSLYWYRQALGQGPEFLTYFNYEAQQDKSGLPNDRFSAERPEGSISTLTIQRTEQRDSAMYRCASSRSGGTYNEQFFGPGTRLTVL.

This clone was found once. The rearrangement uses TRBV30 and TRBJ2-7; 7 bases are shared with TRBD1. Germline V gene lookup returns CDR1 GTSNPN and CDR2 SVGIG (reference sequence). The CDR3 is made up of 13 amino acids. The trim removed 0 bases at V and 3 bases at J, leaving 2 bases unmatched. CDR3 nucleotide sequence: TGTGCCTGGAGTGTGGGACAGAACTACGAGCAGTACTTC. Its protein product is CAWSVGQNYEQYF.

The gene calls are TRBV5-6 and TRBJ2-7, with 10 bases identical to TRBD1. With 4 bases clipped from V and 7 bases from J, the junction kept 8 bases outside the gene matches. This CDR3 is 14 amino acids long. Germline V gives CDR1 SGHDT, CDR2 YYEEEE. The CDR3 spells CASSGTGDPREQYF. The CDR3 DNA follows: TGTGCCAGCAGCGGGACAGGGGACCCTAGAGAGCAGTACTTC.

V usage is TRBV19 and J usage is TRBJ1-2; perhaps TRBD1 as D (5 bases). V lost 7 bases, J lost 6 bases, and 18 bases lay in between. CDR3 length equals 14 residues. Germline CDR1 LNHDA, CDR2 SQIVND (reference sequence). CDR3 protein: CASTLERTGNGYTF. The CDR3 nucleotides read TGTGCCAGTACCCTGGAAAGAACAGGCAATGGCTACACCTTC.

The chain combines TRBV4-3 with TRBJ1-1, with D perhaps TRBD1 (5 bases). The CDR3 is 14 residues long. The V end lost 3 bases, the J end lost 3 bases, and 11 bases lay between the germline ends. Germline CDR1 is LGHNA and CDR2 is YSLEER. CDR3 bases: TGCGCCAGCAGCCAGTCAGGGCAGGACACTGAAGCTTTCTTT. This codes for CASSQSGQDTEAFF.

The chain is built from TRBV6-1 and TRBJ2-7, with D perhaps TRBD1 (5 bases). This CDR3 region has 13 residues. The V gene lost 0 bases and the J gene lost 9 bases, with 12 bases spanning the gap. Germline loops: CDR1 MNHNS, CDR2 SASEGT. The CDR3 loop reads CASSEARSGRQYF. CDR3 nucleotide sequence: TGTGCCAGCAGTGAAGCGAGGTCAGGGCGGCAGTACTTC.

The V gene is TRBV30, the J gene TRBJ2-4, with D maybe TRBD1 (5 bases). The CDR3 totals 13 residues. From germline, CDR1 is GTSNPN and CDR2 SVGIG (reference sequence). V lost 0 bases to trimming and J lost 7 bases, with 10 bases between them. The CDR3 protein is CAWSVQGINIQYF. The CDR3 DNA is TGTGCCTGGAGTGTTCAGGGAATCAACATTCAGTACTTC.

The V call is TRBV6-4, the J call TRBJ1-1; possible D gene TRBD1, 6 bases. Germline CDR1 reads MRHNA; CDR2 reads SNTAGT. V lost 5 bases and J lost 1, with 8 bases in between. CDR3 length: 13 amino acids. The CDR3 sequence is CASSLTGNTEAFF. The CDR3 DNA reads as TGTGCCAGCAGTTTGACAGGGAACACTGAAGCTTTCTTT.

This clone was seen only a few times. J is TRBJ1-1 and V is TRBV5-1; a weak D match, TRBD1 (6 bases). Germline V gives CDR1 SGHRS, CDR2 YFSETQ. The germline V and J ends were trimmed by 4 bases and 1 base, with 17 bases remaining between them. The CDR3 has 16 residues. CDR3 residues: CASSRKGRGGNTEAFF. The CDR3 region has the DNA TGCGCCAGCAGCCGAAAAGGCAGGGGCGGGAACACTGAAGCTTTCTTT.

This clone was observed a few times. A junction boundary mismatches the germline segment, possibly from a read error. Here the CDR3 DNA reads TGCGCCAGCGGCTTGCCCAGCGGGGCCTCAAACGAGCAGTACTTC. It codes for CASGLPSGASNEQYF. The chain has TRBV5-1 and TRBJ2-7, with TRBD2 identical over 7 bases. The germline gives CDR1 SGHRS, CDR2 YFSETQ. This CDR3 has 15 amino acids.

This chain uses TRBV7-8 with TRBJ1-3, with 7 bases that match TRBD1. The CDR3 covers 18 residues. Trimming took 6 bases from V and 0 from J; bases not matched to a gene: 14. Germline CDR1 and CDR2: SGHVS and FQNEAQ. Written as DNA, the CDR3 is TGTGCCAGCAGACCCTGGACAGGAAGTAAGAGCTCTGGAAACACCATATATTTT. Encoded protein: CASRPWTGSKSSGNTIYF.

This chain joins TRBV6-1 and TRBJ1-5; 9 nucleotides line up with TRBD1. With 6 bases clipped from V and 6 bases from J, the junction kept 6 bases outside the gene matches. Germline values: CDR1 MNHNS, CDR2 SASEGT. The CDR3 consists of 14 residues. The CDR3 DNA reads as TGTGCCAGCAGAGACAGGGGGTTTAGTCAGCCCCAGCATTTT. Amino acids: CASRDRGFSQPQHF.

V is TRBV5-8 and J is TRBJ2-5; 11 nucleotides line up with TRBD2. V was clipped by 0 bases and J by 1 base; unmatched bases: 5. Germline V gene lookup returns CDR1 SGHTS and CDR2 YDEGEE. The CDR3 contains 17 residues. The CDR3 nucleotides are TGTGCCAGCAGCTTGGGGACCGGGACTAGCGGCCAAGAGACCCAGTACTTC. It is translated as CASSLGTGTSGQETQYF.